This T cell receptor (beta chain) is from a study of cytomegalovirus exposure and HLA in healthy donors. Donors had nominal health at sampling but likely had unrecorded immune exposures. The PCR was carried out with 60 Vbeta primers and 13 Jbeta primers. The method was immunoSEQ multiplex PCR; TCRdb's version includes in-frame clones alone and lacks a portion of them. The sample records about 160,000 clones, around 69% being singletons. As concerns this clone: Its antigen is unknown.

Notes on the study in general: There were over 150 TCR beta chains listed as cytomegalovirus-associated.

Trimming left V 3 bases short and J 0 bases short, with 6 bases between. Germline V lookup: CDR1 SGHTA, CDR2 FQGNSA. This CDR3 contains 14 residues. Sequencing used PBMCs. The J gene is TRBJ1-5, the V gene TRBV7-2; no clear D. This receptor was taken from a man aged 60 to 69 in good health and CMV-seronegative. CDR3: CASSFADSNQPQHF. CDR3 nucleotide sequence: TGTGCCAGCAGCTTCGCGGATAGCAATCAGCCCCAGCATTTT.